The clone carrying this T cell receptor (beta chain) occurred once. The V end was cut by 3 bases, the J end by 3 bases, with 15 bases between. The CDR3 sequence is 16 residues long. Germline V lookup: CDR1 LNHNV, CDR2 YYDKDF (reference sequence). These data originate in a study of blood T cell repertoires in COVID-19. Across the whole study: The origin of the acute and convalescent COVID-19 samples was the United States, Italy and Spain. PBMCs, B-cell-depleted T cells, or T cells were the source of the cDNA or gDNA that made up the material.

As handled by the study authors: Nucleated cell number was recorded as an estimate derived from reference gene primer amplification. Assay used: immunoSEQ multiplex PCR; TCRdb lists only in-frame clones, some missing. D and trimming come from the DNA, and the V and J calls and clone size come from that table. The sample has 25,000 to 35,000 clones, 87% seen once. This rearrangement joins TRBV15 to TRBJ2-1; tentative D call: TRBD1 (6 bases). The sample comprised peripheral blood. This sequence originates from a man in his 60s with active COVID-19. The CDR3: CATSSPTGSYYNEQFF. CDR3 DNA: TGTGCCACCAGCAGCCCCACAGGGAGCTACTACAATGAGCAGTTCTTC.